The 5 T cell receptor beta chains presented below share a single source sample, sequenced in a study of CXCR3-negative and CXCR3-positive naive CD8 T cells. Findings of the study overall: The TRB CDR3s that CXCR3-positive naive cells carried were more hydrophobic than those of CXCR3-negative naive cells.

These receptors lack a known antigen. All TRB cDNA libraries came from 5' RACE performed with UMI labels. Reprocessing the 5' RACE reads, TCRdb reports a single entry for every CDR3 protein and omits DNA. The sample has roughly 130,000 distinct CDR3 sequences; the top ten hold under 0.75%. What was sequenced was naive CXCR3+ CD8+ T cells from blood. Subset of the sample: CD45RO-CCR7+CD27+CD95- naive CD8+ T cells expressing CXCR3 (TNR3+). Receptors originate from a human donor in good health. Some clones in this sample may be carry-over from other donors' samples.

The V gene is TRBV6-1, the J gene TRBJ1-5; the D gene TCRdb calls, TRBD1, cannot be checked with no DNA. This CDR3 comprises 15 residues. Looked up from germline, CDR1 is MNHNS and CDR2 is SASEGT. Here the CDR3 reads CASSEWSGSNQPQHF.

The chain has TRBV7-3 and TRBJ2-2. Germline assignment: CDR1 SGHTA and CDR2 FQGTGA. The CDR3 sequence is 13 residues long. CDR3 sequence reads: CASSSMNTGELFF.

The chain employs TRBV7-3 and TRBJ2-3; TCRdb lists TRBD2, though no DNA is available to test this call. The CDR3 runs to 16 residues. Per germline, CDR1 SGHTA and CDR2 FQGTGA. This CDR3 is CASSQGTSGVEDTQYF.

The J gene is TRBJ2-7, the V gene TRBV5-1. CDR1 and CDR2 (germline): SGHRS, YFSETQ. The CDR3 is 11 residues long. CDR3 sequence: CASSFSSEQYF.

The chain recombines TRBV29-1 with TRBJ1-2; TCRdb's D gene call, TRBD1, goes unchecked for lack of DNA. Per germline, CDR1 SQVTM and CDR2 ANQGSEA. The CDR3 covers 15 residues. The CDR3 sequence: CSVEPGQELNYGYTF.